The rows below give T cell receptor beta chains drawn from one sample of a study of T cells after somatic rescue of genetic block. Data came from immunoSEQ multiplex PCR; TCRdb stores just in-frame clones and leaves some out. The sample yields 95,000 to 120,000 clones, approximately 90% seen once. Sequencing input: peripheral blood mononuclear cells (PBMCs). Receptor source: a woman under 30. CDR3s include the opening cysteine and the closing phenylalanine or tryptophan. D genes are given only for firm matches. Expanded clones get a size class; other rows say once, few or many, or leave the size out.

NA | TRBJ2-7 | TRBV7-6 | NA | CASSPRRLDEQYF | TGTGCCAGCAGCCCCCGTCGACTGGATGAGCAGTACTTC
NA | TRBJ1-3 | TRBV19 | NA | CASSHQRLRDTFSGNTIYF | TGTGCCAGTTCACACCAGCGCCTCCGGGACACCTTCTCTGGAAACACCATATATTTT
NA | TRBJ2-1 | TRBV5-6 | TRBD1 | CASSLGQGWNEQFF | TGTGCCAGCAGCTTAGGACAGGGATGGAATGAGCAGTTCTTC
once | TRBJ2-1 | TRBV29-1 | NA | CSVEGKSSYNEQFF | TGCAGCGTTGAGGGAAAGAGCTCCTACAATGAGCAGTTCTTC
NA | TRBJ1-5 | TRBV6-1 | NA | CASIRDQLSNQPQHF | TGTGCCAGCATTAGGGACCAACTAAGCAATCAGCCCCAGCATTTT
NA | TRBJ2-5 | TRBV7-9 | TRBD2 | CASSSVAGGRETQYF | TGTGCCAGCAGCTCAGTAGCGGGGGGGCGTGAGACCCAGTACTTC
once | TRBJ2-7 | TRBV5-1 | TRBD2 | CASRMAGGLAGTYEQYF | TGCGCCAGCAGGATGGCAGGGGGACTAGCGGGGACCTACGAGCAGTACTTC
NA | TRBJ1-4 | TRBV4-3 | NA | CASSQDPGTEKLFF | TGCGCCAGCAGCCAAGACCCGGGGACTGAAAAACTGTTTTTT
NA | TRBJ1-1 | TRBV29-1 | NA | CSAPSGNTEAFF | TGCAGCGCACCATCCGGGAACACTGAAGCTTTCTTT
NA | TRBJ2-7 | TRBV23-1 | NA | CASSDLGVTYEQYF | TGCGCCAGCAGTGACCTAGGCGTAACCTACGAGCAGTACTTC
NA | TRBJ2-3 | TRBV6-4 | TRBD2 | CASRLGLATDTQYF | TGTGCCAGCAGGCTCGGACTAGCCACAGATACGCAGTATTTT
NA | TRBJ2-3 | TRBV9 | TRBD2 | CASSVSGGAPDTQYF | TGTGCCAGCAGCGTTAGCGGGGGGGCCCCAGATACGCAGTATTTT
once | TRBJ1-3 | TRBV28 | NA | CASTIFAGSGNTIYF | TGTGCCAGCACCATATTCGCGGGGTCCGGAAACACCATATATTTT
NA | TRBJ1-5 | TRBV4-1 | NA | CASSHDGRNQPQHF | TGCGCCAGCAGCCACGACGGCCGCAATCAGCCCCAGCATTTT
NA | TRBJ1-1 | TRBV4-2 | NA | CASSPALGTEAFF | TGTGCCAGCAGCCCAGCCCTGGGCACTGAAGCTTTCTTT
once | TRBJ1-2 | TRBV5-6 | TRBD1 | CASSALQGDGYGYTF | TGTGCCAGCAGCGCCTTACAGGGGGATGGATATGGCTACACCTTC
NA | TRBJ2-1 | TRBV30 | NA | CAWSEIGAEQFF | TGTGCCTGGAGTGAGATAGGAGCTGAGCAGTTCTTC
NA | TRBJ2-3 | TRBV6-4 | TRBD2 | CASSQLARGTDTQYF | TGTGCCAGCAGTCAACTAGCGCGCGGCACAGATACGCAGTATTTT
few | TRBJ2-7 | TRBV9 | NA | CASSDDSYEQYF | TGTGCCAGCAGCGACGACAGTTACGAGCAGTACTTC
once | TRBJ2-3 | TRBV5-6 | TRBD2 | CASSLAGGTDTQYF | TGTGCCAGCAGCTTAGCGGGGGGTACAGATACGCAGTATTTT
once | TRBJ1-1 | TRBV6-6 | NA | CASTNAGGLTEAFF | TGTGCCAGCACCAATGCGGGGGGGCTCACTGAAGCTTTCTTT
NA | TRBJ1-1 | TRBV4-1 | TRBD1 | CASSLGQGYRTEAFF | TGCGCCAGCAGCCTCGGACAGGGCTATCGGACTGAAGCTTTCTTT
once | TRBJ1-2 | TRBV30 | NA | CAWSLLVGDYGYTF | TGTGCCTGGAGCCTGCTTGTCGGGGACTATGGCTACACCTTC
NA | TRBJ2-3 | TRBV13 | NA | CASSLGGGRAADTQYF | TGTGCCAGCAGCTTAGGCGGCGGCAGGGCGGCAGATACGCAGTATTTT
NA | TRBJ1-2 | TRBV5-1 | NA | CASSLAKGTAYGYTF | TGCGCCAGCAGCTTGGCCAAAGGGACGGCGTACGGCTACACCTTC
once | TRBJ2-2 | TRBV5-6 | NA | CASSTGTTNTGELFF | TGTGCCAGCAGCACCGGGACCACAAACACCGGGGAGCTGTTTTTT
NA | TRBJ1-2 | TRBV5-1 | NA | CASSSKGKTTYGYTF | TGCGCCAGCAGCTCGAAGGGTAAGACGACCTATGGCTACACCTTC
NA | TRBJ2-1 | TRBV7-9 | NA | CASSPMGGPTNNEQFF | TGTGCCAGCAGCCCAATGGGGGGGCCAACAAACAATGAGCAGTTCTTC
NA | TRBJ2-6 | TRBV4-3 | TRBD1 | CASSQDGPGGLGGANVLTF | TGCGCCAGCAGCCAAGATGGCCCAGGGGGTCTCGGTGGGGCCAACGTCCTGACTTTC
NA | TRBJ1-4 | TRBV6-1 | NA | CASSSDTPRGEKLFF | TGTGCCAGCAGTTCGGACACTCCAAGGGGAGAAAAACTGTTTTTT
NA | TRBJ2-7 | TRBV7-2 | TRBD1 | CASNRDRGYEQYF | TGTGCCAGCAATAGAGACAGGGGTTACGAGCAGTACTTC
NA | TRBJ2-5 | TRBV5-4 | NA | CASSFRRLEETQYF | TGTGCCAGCAGCTTCAGGCGGCTCGAGGAGACCCAGTACTTC
NA | TRBJ2-7 | TRBV28 | TRBD2 | CASSPLAGGPYEQYF | TGTGCCAGCAGTCCCCTAGCGGGGGGGCCCTACGAGCAGTACTTC
NA | TRBJ2-1 | TRBV19 | TRBD1 | CASTMGTGSEQFF | TGTGCCAGTACCATGGGGACAGGGAGTGAGCAGTTCTTC
once | TRBJ2-5 | TRBV7-2 | NA | CASSLGGLETQYF | TGTGCCAGCAGCTTGGGGGGCCTAGAGACCCAGTACTTC
NA | TRBJ1-2 | TRBV28 | NA | CASSWGSSSGYTF | TGTGCCAGCAGTTGGGGCAGTTCTTCCGGCTACACCTTC
once | TRBJ1-3 | TRBV15 | NA | CATSREGTNSGNTIYF | TGTGCCACCAGCAGAGAAGGGACAAACTCTGGAAACACCATATATTTT
NA | TRBJ2-2 | TRBV30 | NA | CAWKDGATNTGELFF | TGTGCCTGGAAGGATGGAGCTACGAACACCGGGGAGCTGTTTTTT
NA | TRBJ2-2 | TRBV5-1 | NA | CASSPGVMAGNTGELFF | TGCGCCAGCAGCCCCGGGGTTATGGCAGGGAACACCGGGGAGCTGTTTTTT
few | TRBJ1-2 | TRBV5-1 | NA | CASSLAVVRGYGYTF | TGCGCCAGCAGCTTGGCCGTGGTCCGGGGCTATGGCTACACCTTC
NA | TRBJ1-5 | TRBV4-1 | TRBD1 | CASSQTGSSNQPQHF | TGCGCCAGCAGCCAGACAGGGTCTAGCAATCAGCCCCAGCATTTT